This record concerns one T cell receptor beta chain sequence. The data derive from a study of control samples from healthy donors and cancer patients. The assay was immunoSEQ multiplex PCR, and TCRdb's table has in-frame clones only and misses some. The sample holds around 75,000 clones; around 92% are singletons and the top ten take 5% to 6.5%. The CDR3 contains 14 residues. Germline V gene data show CDR1 as SEHNR and CDR2 as FQNEAQ (reference sequence). J was trimmed by 7 bases and V by 1 base; bases with no gene match: 3. Specimen: blood. The chain links TRBV7-9 to TRBJ2-1; 8 nucleotides line up with TRBD2. This receptor was obtained from a woman in her sixties in good health. The CDR3 is CASSLVTSGNEQFF. DNA of the CDR3: TGTGCCAGCAGCTTAGTAACTAGCGGAAATGAGCAGTTCTTC.